The present T cell receptor beta chain was sequenced within a study of human T cells and chemical hapten exposure. TCRdb passed the RACE reads through MiXCR, listing each CDR3 protein once. Of about 290,000 distinct CDR3 sequences in the sample, approximately 7.5% were seen once. The CDR3 loop spans 15 amino acids. Per germline, CDR1 KGHSH and CDR2 LQKENI. Trimming removed 6 bases at V and 0 bases at J, with 14 bases between. The time point is: pre-sensitization, week 0. Treatment reported: therapeutic diphenylcyclopropenone sensitization with weekly scalp DPC. Here the sequenced sample was whole blood, taken in connection with sensitization to the hapten diphenylcyclopropenone (DPC). This receptor was identified in a man aged 18 to 30 with alopecia areata. Some clones in this sample may be carry-over from other donors' samples. The rearrangement uses TRBV18 and TRBJ1-2; tentatively, D is TRBD1 (5 bases). CDR3 in DNA: TGTGCCAGCTCGCTCTGGGGGGATTCTAACTATGGCTACACCTTC. This codes for CASSLWGDSNYGYTF.